The rows below give T cell receptor beta chains drawn from one sample of a study of blood T cell repertoires in COVID-19. Produced via immunoSEQ multiplex PCR; TCRdb's table is partial and in-frame only. The sample has under 250,000 clones, approximately 91% seen once. The sequencing sample was made of peripheral blood. The receptors were gathered from a man in his fifties or sixties who had recovered from COVID-19. Each CDR3 is given with its conserved first and last residue. Fields, in order: V gene, D gene, clone size, J gene, CDR3 DNA, CDR3 protein. D genes are given only for firm matches. Clone sizes are given selectively: once, few, many, or a class where the clone is expanded.

>TRBV7-8|TRBD1|-|TRBJ1-5
TGTGCCAGCAGCTTTCCGGGACAGGGGGCGTCCCAGCATTTT
CASSFPGQGASQHF
>TRBV4-3|-|-|TRBJ1-6
TGCGCCAGCAGCCAAGGGCCTAGGTCACCCCTCCACTTT
CASSQGPRSPLHF
>TRBV19|-|-|TRBJ2-3
TGTGCCAGTAGTTTTGGGCGTACCACAGATACGCAGTATTTT
CASSFGRTTDTQYF
>TRBV28|-|few|TRBJ2-7
TGTGCCAGCAGCCCGCTCCAGGCTTCCTACGAGCAGTACTTC
CASSPLQASYEQYF
>TRBV2|TRBD2|-|TRBJ2-3
TGTGCCAGCAGTCCCACCACTAGCGGGAGATCAGATACGCAGTATTTT
CASSPTTSGRSDTQYF
>TRBV10-3|-|-|TRBJ2-5
TGTGCCATCAGTGAAGGTGGGAGAGTTCAAGAGACCCAGTACTTC
CAISEGGRVQETQYF
>TRBV30|TRBD2|-|TRBJ2-7
TGTGCCTCCCATCGAGCGGGAGCGGCCTACGAGCAGTACTTC
CASHRAGAAYEQYF
>TRBV18|-|once|TRBJ1-2
TGTGCCAGCTCACCCATTGAGAACTATGGCTACACCTTC
CASSPIENYGYTF
>TRBV5-6|TRBD1|-|TRBJ2-7
TGTGCCAGCAGCTTGGACACCGGGACAGGGATGGGTGAGCAGTACTTC
CASSLDTGTGMGEQYF
>TRBV7-2|-|-|TRBJ1-1
TGTGCCAGCAGCTTAGGCGGAGCAACCACTGAAGCTTTCTTT
CASSLGGATTEAFF
>TRBV2|-|-|TRBJ1-4
TGTGCCAGCAAGGTCAGGGGTCGCGAAAAACTGTTTTTT
CASKVRGREKLFF
>TRBV27|-|-|TRBJ2-5
TGTGCCAGCAGTCCCATAAATAGTGGAGAGACCCAGTACTTC
CASSPINSGETQYF
>TRBV19|TRBD1|-|TRBJ1-1
TGTGCCAGTAGTGGTCAGGGGGCAAGGAACACTGAAGCTTTCTTT
CASSGQGARNTEAFF
>TRBV11-2|TRBD1|-|TRBJ2-5
TGTGCCAGCAGACTGAGACCCGGGACAGGTGGGGAGACCCAGTACTTC
CASRLRPGTGGETQYF
>TRBV28|-|-|TRBJ2-7
TGTGCCAGCAGTTCCCAGGGGAGTGGGAACGAGCAGTACTTC
CASSSQGSGNEQYF
>TRBV18|-|-|TRBJ1-5
TGTGCCAGCTCACCAAGTCAGGGACAGCCCCAGCATTTT
CASSPSQGQPQHF
>TRBV28|-|-|TRBJ1-5
TGTGCCAGCAGTCAGGTCAGGGGCGGCAATCAGCCCCAGCATTTT
CASSQVRGGNQPQHF
>TRBV2|-|-|TRBJ2-7
TGTGCCAGCAGTTTTGGCCCCTACGAGCAGTACTTC
CASSFGPYEQYF
>TRBV4-3|TRBD2|-|TRBJ2-1
TGCGCCAGCAGCCAAGATCGAAGCCGGAGTCTAGCGGGAGCTATCTCCTACAATGAGCAGTTCTTC
CASSQDRSRSLAGAISYNEQFF
>TRBV28|-|once|TRBJ1-4
TGTGCCAGCATAGGGAGGTCTAATGAAAAACTGTTTTTT
CASIGRSNEKLFF
>TRBV5-4|TRBD2|few|TRBJ2-7
TGTGCCAGCAGCTTGGCCGACGGGAGGCCCTACGAGCAGTACTTC
CASSLADGRPYEQYF
>TRBV19|-|-|TRBJ1-5
TGTGCCAGTTGGGACATCGGCGTAGGAGCTAATCAGCCCCAGCATTTT
CASWDIGVGANQPQHF
>TRBV11-2|TRBD1|-|TRBJ2-7
TGTGCCAGCACCCTGGGACAGGGGGCCGAGCAGTACTTC
CASTLGQGAEQYF
>TRBV28|-|-|TRBJ2-4
TGTGCCAGCAGCCTGGGCGGGGACATTCAGTACTTC
CASSLGGDIQYF
>TRBV27|TRBD2|-|TRBJ2-7
TGTGCCAGCAGGACTAGCGGGATCCACGAGCAGTACTTC
CASRTSGIHEQYF
>TRBV27|TRBD1|-|TRBJ1-1
TGTGCCAGCAGTTTGTTTGGGACAGGGCCTGAAGCTTTCTTT
CASSLFGTGPEAFF
>TRBV18|-|-|TRBJ1-2
TGTGCCAGCTCATTTCCGGGAGGTACTAACGGCTACACCTTC
CASSFPGGTNGYTF
>TRBV19|TRBD2|-|TRBJ2-4
TGTGCCAGTAGTACTCCCCCCGCCGGGACTAGTATGTACATTCAGTACTTC
CASSTPPAGTSMYIQYF
>TRBV7-2|-|once|TRBJ2-7
TGTGCCAGCAGCTTAGATGGTACGGCAGGGACCTACGAGCAGTACTTC
CASSLDGTAGTYEQYF
>TRBV12-3/TRBV12-4|-|-|TRBJ2-7
TGTGCCAGCAGTTTGGGGGGAGTGGTCGAGCAGTACTTC
CASSLGGVVEQYF
>TRBV15|TRBD2|-|TRBJ2-5
TGTGCCACCAGCAGAGGACTAGCGGGAGGGCCCTCAGAGACCCAGTACTTC
CATSRGLAGGPSETQYF
>TRBV7-2|TRBD1|-|TRBJ1-2
TGTGCCAGCAGCTCTCGGACAGGGGGTAACTATGGCTACACCTTC
CASSSRTGGNYGYTF
>TRBV28|TRBD2|-|TRBJ2-5
TGTGCCAGCAACCGCCCCCTCGGGAGGTACCAAGAGACCCAGTACTTC
CASNRPLGRYQETQYF
>TRBV2|TRBD2|-|TRBJ2-1
TGTGCCAGCACCGGGACTAGCGGCCTGAGGAGTGGTGAGCAGTTCTTC
CASTGTSGLRSGEQFF
>TRBV4-3|-|many|TRBJ2-7
TGCGCCAGCAGCCAAGATTACCTAGTCTCCTACGAGCAGTACTTC
CASSQDYLVSYEQYF
>TRBV21-1|-|-|TRBJ2-7
TGTGCCAGCAGCAAAGACGAGTCAGGGAAAAAATCTTCCTACGAGCAGTACTTC
CASSKDESGKKSSYEQYF
>TRBV6-5|TRBD1|-|TRBJ2-7
TGTGCCAGCAGGGGACAGGGGATTTACGAGCAGTACTTC
CASRGQGIYEQYF
>TRBV5-4|-|-|TRBJ2-2
TGTGCCAGCAGCCCCCGGGGTGGAGCTAACACCGGGGAGCTGTTTTTT
CASSPRGGANTGELFF
>TRBV5-1|TRBD2|-|TRBJ2-5
TGCGCCAGCAGCTTGGTGGTAGCGGGAGACCAAGAGACCCAGTACTTC
CASSLVVAGDQETQYF
>TRBV2|TRBD2|-|TRBJ2-3
TGTGCCAGCAGTGGTGCGGGAGAGGGGACAGATACGCAGTATTTT
CASSGAGEGTDTQYF
>TRBV2|TRBD1|once|TRBJ2-2
TGTGCCAGCAGGGGGACAGGGGTAGTCGGGGAGCTGTTTTTT
CASRGTGVVGELFF
>TRBV6-5|-|-|TRBJ1-1
TGTGCCACACAAAGGGCGGGGACTGAAGCTTTCTTT
CATQRAGTEAFF
>TRBV11-3|-|few|TRBJ2-2
TGTGCCAGCAGCTCCGGGAGCTTTAGTGGCGGGGAGCTGTTTTTT
CASSSGSFSGGELFF
>TRBV11-3|TRBD2|-|TRBJ2-5
TGTGCCAGCAGCCTACGGACTAGCGGGGGTTCAGAGACCCAGTACTTC
CASSLRTSGGSETQYF
>TRBV5-6|-|-|TRBJ1-4
TGTGCCAGCAGTTTGCCCAGTCAGTTAAATGAAAAACTGTTTTTT
CASSLPSQLNEKLFF